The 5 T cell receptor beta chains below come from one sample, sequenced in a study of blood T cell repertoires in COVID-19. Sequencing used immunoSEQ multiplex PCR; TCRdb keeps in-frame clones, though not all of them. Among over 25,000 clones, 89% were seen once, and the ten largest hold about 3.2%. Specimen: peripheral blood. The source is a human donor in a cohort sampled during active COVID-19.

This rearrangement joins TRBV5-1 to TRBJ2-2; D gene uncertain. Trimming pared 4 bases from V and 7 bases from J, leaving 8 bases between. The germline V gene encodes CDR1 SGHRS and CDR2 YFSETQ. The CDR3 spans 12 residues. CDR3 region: CASSEPGGELFF. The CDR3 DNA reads TGCGCCAGCAGCGAGCCCGGCGGGGAGCTGTTTTTT.

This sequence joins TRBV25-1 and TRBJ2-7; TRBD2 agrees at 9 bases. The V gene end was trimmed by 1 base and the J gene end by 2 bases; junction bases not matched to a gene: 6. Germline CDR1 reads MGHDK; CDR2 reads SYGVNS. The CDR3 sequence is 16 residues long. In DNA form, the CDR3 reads TGTGCCAGCAGTGAATCGCAGGTAGCGGGGGCCTACGAGCAGTACTTC. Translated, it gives CASSESQVAGAYEQYF.

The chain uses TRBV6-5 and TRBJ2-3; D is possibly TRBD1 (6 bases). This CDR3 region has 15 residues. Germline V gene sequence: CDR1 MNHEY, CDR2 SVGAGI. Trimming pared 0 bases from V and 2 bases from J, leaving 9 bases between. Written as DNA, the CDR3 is TGTGCCAGCAGTTACTCGAGACAGGCCACAGATACGCAGTATTTT. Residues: CASSYSRQATDTQYF.

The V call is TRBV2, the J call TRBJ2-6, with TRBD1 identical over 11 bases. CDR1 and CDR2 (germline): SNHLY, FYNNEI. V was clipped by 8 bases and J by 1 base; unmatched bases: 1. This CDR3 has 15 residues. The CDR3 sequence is CASGQGASGANVLTF. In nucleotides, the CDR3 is TGTGCCAGCGGACAGGGGGCATCTGGGGCCAACGTCCTGACTTTC.

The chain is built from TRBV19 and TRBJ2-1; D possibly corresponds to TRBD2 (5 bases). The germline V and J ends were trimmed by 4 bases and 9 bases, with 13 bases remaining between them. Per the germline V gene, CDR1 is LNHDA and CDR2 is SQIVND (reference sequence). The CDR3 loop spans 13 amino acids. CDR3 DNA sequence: TGTGCCAGTAGTAATAGTGTAGGGAGTGAGCAGTTCTTC. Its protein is CASSNSVGSEQFF.